The 21 T cell receptor beta chains below all came from one sample that was sequenced in a study of blood T cell repertoires in COVID-19 (dated by TCRdb to the early 2020s). The method was the immunoSEQ multiplex PCR assay. TCRdb mirrors the immuneACCESS table, restricted to in-frame sequences. Some clones are absent from its copies; in checked studies, under half trace to an unresolved V gene, and the reason for the others is unknown. Recorded for this sample are some 10,000 clones; 88% of them occurred a single time. About a tenth of the sample goes to the ten largest clones. The sample was peripheral blood. Source of these receptors: a human donor in a cohort sampled during active COVID-19.

The V and J genes are TRBV12-3 or TRBV12-4 and TRBJ2-7, with 7 bases aligning to TRBD2. After removal of 3 bases from V and 6 bases from J, the junction contained 2 bases not matched to a gene. The CDR3 has 12 residues. For the CDR3, the DNA is TGTGCCAGCAGTTTGCTAGCGGCCGAGCAGTACTTC. It specifies CASSLLAAEQYF.

V is TRBV7-2 and J is TRBJ2-5, with D possibly TRBD2 on 6 matching bases. This CDR3 comprises 15 residues. Per the germline V gene, CDR1 is SGHTA and CDR2 is FQGNSA. Trimming removed 9 bases at V and 2 bases at J, with 19 bases between. CDR3 DNA sequence: TGTGCCAGTTCGCGGGAAAGCCCAATACAAGAGACCCAGTACTTC. Protein product: CASSRESPIQETQYF.

V usage is TRBV2 and J usage is TRBJ2-5; 8 bases align to TRBD1. The CDR3 contains 14 residues. Trimming took 6 bases from V and 5 from J; bases not matched to a gene: 8. In germline, CDR1 is SNHLY, CDR2 FYNNEI. The CDR3 bases are TGTGCCAGCAGGACGACAGGGGTGGTCGAGACCCAGTACTTC. Amino acids: CASRTTGVVETQYF.

V is TRBV11-2 and J is TRBJ2-7; D is unresolved. CDR1 SGHAT and CDR2 FQNNGV come from the germline V gene. The V gene lost 2 bases and the J gene lost 0 bases, with 11 bases spanning the gap. This CDR3 region has 15 residues. The CDR3: CASSLSADSSYEQYF. The CDR3 DNA is TGTGCCAGCAGCTTAAGTGCCGATAGCTCCTACGAGCAGTACTTC.

The genes are TRBV7-2 and TRBJ2-3, with a tentative D call TRBD2 (5 bases). Trimming removed 6 bases at V and 4 bases at J, with 20 bases between. Germline CDR1 is SGHTA and CDR2 is FQGNSA. The CDR3 covers 16 residues. DNA for the CDR3: TGTGCCAGCAGGGCGGGCCCAGCGAACGGCGCAGATACGCAGTATTTT. This sequence encodes CASRAGPANGADTQYF. The full variable domain, with the rest looked up from reference TRBV7-2 and TRBJ2-3, is GAGVSQSPSNKVTEKGKDVELRCDPISGHTALYWYRQSLGQGLEFLIYFQGNSAPDKSGLPSDRFSAERTGGSVSTLTIQRTQQEDSAVYLCASRAGPANGADTQYFGPGTRLTVL.

V usage is TRBV28 and J usage is TRBJ1-2; 9 bases are a match to TRBD1. The V gene end was trimmed by 2 bases and the J gene end by 4 bases; junction bases not matched to a gene: 5. Germline-derived CDR1 and CDR2 are MDHEN and SYDVKM. CDR3 length equals 15 residues. The CDR3 spells CASSLRQGVPYGYTF. CDR3 in DNA: TGTGCCAGCAGTTTAAGACAGGGGGTCCCCTATGGCTACACCTTC.

A single count supports this clone. The V call is TRBV15, the J call TRBJ1-1; D may be TRBD1 (6 bases). V dropped 5 bases and J dropped 6 bases, with 25 bases sitting between them. The CDR3 contains 17 residues. Germline V gene sequence: CDR1 LNHNV, CDR2 YYDKDF (reference sequence). The CDR3 DNA follows: TGTGCCACCAGCCCCCGGGGGGGGGCGTATCGGTTGCCTGAAGCTTTCTTT. Its translation is CATSPRGGAYRLPEAFF.

This clone was recorded a few times. The CDR3 region is CASSQVMARSYGYTF. For the CDR3, the DNA is TGCGCCAGCAGCCAAGTTATGGCCAGGTCGTATGGCTACACCTTC. The rearrangement links TRBV4-3 to TRBJ1-2; no clear D. Trimming removed 1 base at V and 5 bases at J, with 14 bases between. There are 15 residues in the CDR3. Germline V gene sequence: CDR1 LGHNA, CDR2 YSLEER.

The genes are TRBV4-1 and TRBJ2-2, with 14 bases aligning to TRBD2. Germline loops: CDR1 MGHRA, CDR2 YSYEKL. CDR3 length equals 17 residues. The V segment lost 1 base and the J segment 7 bases; nucleotides outside the gene matches: 5. This CDR3 reads CASSQGLAGGPIGELFF. DNA for the CDR3: TGCGCCAGCAGCCAAGGACTAGCGGGGGGGCCGATCGGGGAGCTGTTTTTT.

The rearrangement uses TRBV7-3 and TRBJ2-7; 11 bases are a match to TRBD1. The CDR3 is 12 residues long. Germline CDR1 and CDR2: SGHTA and FQGTGA. With V trimmed by 5 bases and J by 6 bases, 0 bases remained unmatched. The CDR3 coding sequence is TGTGCCAGCAGCGGGACAGGGGGCGAGCAGTACTTC. This gives the protein CASSGTGGEQYF.

The chain has TRBV11-2 and TRBJ2-7; TRBD1 matches 8 bases. The CDR3 covers 15 residues. J was trimmed by 1 base and V by 5 bases; bases with no gene match: 7. Germline CDR1 SGHAT, CDR2 FQNNGV. The CDR3 DNA reads TGTGCCAGCAGCCCCCGACAGGGGTTGTCCTACGAGCAGTACTTC. This gives the protein CASSPRQGLSYEQYF.

The chain is built from TRBV5-1 and TRBJ1-2, with TRBD1 matching over 7 bases. J was trimmed by 5 bases and V by 3 bases; bases with no gene match: 7. The germline V gene has CDR1 SGHRS and CDR2 YFSETQ. The CDR3 has 14 amino acids. The CDR3 spells CASSSPGQPYGYTF. The CDR3 DNA sequence: TGCGCCAGCAGCTCTCCGGGACAGCCTTATGGCTACACCTTC.

A single count supports this clone. The V and J genes are TRBV23-1 and TRBJ2-3, with D maybe TRBD1 (7 bases). TRBV23-1 is placed among ORFs of uncertain function. Trimming shortened V by 3 bases and J by 2 bases, and 21 bases separated the two germline ends. The CDR3 is 18 amino acids. The CDR3 nucleotides read TGCGCCAGCAGTCACGACAGGGAGGCCAGAAGACTCACAGATACGCAGTATTTT. Translated: CASSHDREARRLTDTQYF.

The J gene is TRBJ2-7, the V gene TRBV23-1; 7 bases are a match to TRBD1. TRBV23-1 is an ORF; its function is uncertain. J was trimmed by 0 bases and V by 4 bases; bases with no gene match: 9. This CDR3 is built from 16 residues. The CDR3 reads CASSPPPGTVSYEQYF. The CDR3 DNA reads TGCGCCAGCAGTCCTCCCCCGGGGACAGTCTCCTACGAGCAGTACTTC.

The V gene is TRBV11-2, the J gene TRBJ1-2; 7 bases line up with TRBD1. Germline V gives CDR1 SGHAT, CDR2 FQNNGV. With 5 bases clipped from V and 6 bases from J, the junction kept 6 bases outside the gene matches. CDR3 size: 13 residues. The CDR3 sequence is CASSPRGADGYTF. The CDR3, as DNA: TGTGCCAGCAGCCCCAGGGGGGCGGATGGCTACACCTTC.

The chain links TRBV5-4 to TRBJ1-6, with a weak D call TRBD1 (6 bases). Trimming left V 7 bases short and J 6 bases short, with 17 bases between. CDR1 is SGHNT and CDR2 is YYREEE in the germline V gene (reference sequence). The CDR3 has 15 amino acids. The CDR3 here is CASSLKRGANSPLHF. The CDR3 DNA is TGTGCCAGCTCCCTAAAGCGGGGGGCTAATTCACCCCTCCACTTT.

The genes are TRBV11-2 and TRBJ1-2; D is perhaps TRBD1 (5 bases). V dropped 5 bases and J dropped 7 bases, with 14 bases sitting between them. The CDR3 spans 13 residues. Germline V CDR1 and CDR2: SGHAT, FQNNGV. Here the CDR3 DNA reads TGTGCCAGCAGCCCAAGGGGTGCGAGTGGCTACACCTTC. Translating gives CASSPRGASGYTF.

J is TRBJ1-3 and V is TRBV3-1 (or the pseudogene TRBV3-2); TRBD1 matches at 7 bases. The CDR3 has 15 residues. Trimming cost V 4 bases and J 6 bases; bases outside gene matches: 9. The germline V gene encodes CDR1 LGHDT and CDR2 YNNKEL (reference sequence). The CDR3 protein is CASSLVPGQKNTIYF. CDR3 bases: TGTGCCAGCAGCCTTGTCCCGGGACAGAAAAACACCATATATTTT.

The chain carries TRBV7-9 and TRBJ2-1, with 16 bases aligning to TRBD2. CDR3 size: 19 residues. Germline V gene sequence: CDR1 SEHNR, CDR2 FQNEAQ (reference sequence). Trimming removed 4 bases from V and 1 base from J; junction bases left unmatched: 7. CDR3 amino acids: CASSSVGLAGGLSYNEQFF. In DNA, the CDR3 is TGTGCCAGCAGCTCAGTGGGACTAGCGGGGGGGTTGTCCTACAATGAGCAGTTCTTC.

The genes are TRBV30 and TRBJ1-1; no firm D call. Trimming pared 3 bases from V and 10 bases from J, leaving 18 bases between. Germline CDR1 reads GTSNPN; CDR2 reads SVGIG (reference sequence). This CDR3 region has 13 residues. CDR3 bases: TGTGCCTGGAGGGGCAAGATCGTACTTAGAGCTTTCTTT. It encodes CAWRGKIVLRAFF.

The chain employs TRBV7-2 and TRBJ2-7; 8 bases are a match to TRBD1. The CDR3 is 16 residues long. From germline, CDR1 is SGHTA and CDR2 FQGNSA. V lost 1 base and J lost 6; bases outside the gene matches: 11. The CDR3 DNA sequence: TGTGCCAGCAGCTTAGGGAGGAGGCAGGGGGCGGGCGAGCAGTACTTC. Protein sequence: CASSLGRRQGAGEQYF.